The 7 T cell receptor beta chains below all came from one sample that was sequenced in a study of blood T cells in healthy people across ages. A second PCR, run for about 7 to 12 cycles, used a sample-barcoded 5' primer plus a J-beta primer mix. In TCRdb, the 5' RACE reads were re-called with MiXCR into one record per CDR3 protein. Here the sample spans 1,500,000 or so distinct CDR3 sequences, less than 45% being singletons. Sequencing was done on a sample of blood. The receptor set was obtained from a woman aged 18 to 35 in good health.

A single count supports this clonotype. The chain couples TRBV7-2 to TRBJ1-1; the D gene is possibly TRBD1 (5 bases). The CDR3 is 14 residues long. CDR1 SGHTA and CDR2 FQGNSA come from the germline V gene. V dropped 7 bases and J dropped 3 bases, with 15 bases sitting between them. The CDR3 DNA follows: TGTGCCAGCACCCAGGGTTCCCAGGACACTGAAGCTTTCTTT. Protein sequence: CASTQGSQDTEAFF.

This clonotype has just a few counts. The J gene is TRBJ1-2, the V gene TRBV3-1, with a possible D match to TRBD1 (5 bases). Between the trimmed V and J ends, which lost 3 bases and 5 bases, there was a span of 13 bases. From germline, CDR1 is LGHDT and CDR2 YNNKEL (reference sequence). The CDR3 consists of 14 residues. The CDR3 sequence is CASSQFWGRYGYTF. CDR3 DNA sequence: TGTGCCAGCAGCCAGTTCTGGGGGAGATATGGCTACACCTTC.

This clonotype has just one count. CDR3 amino acids: CASSVEQGGPNEQYF. The CDR3 DNA follows: TGTGCCAGCAGCGTAGAGCAGGGTGGCCCCAATGAGCAGTACTTC. The genes are TRBV9 and TRBJ2-5, with D possibly TRBD1 on 5 matching bases. Trimming left V 0 bases short and J 11 bases short, with 20 bases between. Germline-derived CDR1 and CDR2 are SGDLS and YYNGEE. The CDR3 is made up of 15 amino acids.

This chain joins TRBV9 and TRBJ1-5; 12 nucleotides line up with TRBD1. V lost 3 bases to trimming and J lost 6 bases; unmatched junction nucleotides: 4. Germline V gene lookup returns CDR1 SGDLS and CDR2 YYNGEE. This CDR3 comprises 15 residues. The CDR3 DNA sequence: TGTGCCAGCAGCGCCGGGACAGGGGGCGGTCAGCCCCAGCATTTT. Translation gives CASSAGTGGGQPQHF.

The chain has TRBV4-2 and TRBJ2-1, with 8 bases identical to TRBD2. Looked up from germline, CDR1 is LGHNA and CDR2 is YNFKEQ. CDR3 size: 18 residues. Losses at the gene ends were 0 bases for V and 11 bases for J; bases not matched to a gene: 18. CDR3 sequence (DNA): TGTGCCAGCAGCCAAGAATGGACCAGCGGGGGCCCTTTTTTGCAGCAGTTCTTC. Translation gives CASSQEWTSGGPFLQQFF.

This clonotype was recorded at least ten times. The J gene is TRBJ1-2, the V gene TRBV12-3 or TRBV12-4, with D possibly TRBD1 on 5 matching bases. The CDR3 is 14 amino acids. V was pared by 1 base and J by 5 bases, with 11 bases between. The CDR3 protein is CASSLESGTYGYTF. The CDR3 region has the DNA TGTGCCAGCAGTTTAGAGTCTGGGACTTATGGCTACACCTTC.

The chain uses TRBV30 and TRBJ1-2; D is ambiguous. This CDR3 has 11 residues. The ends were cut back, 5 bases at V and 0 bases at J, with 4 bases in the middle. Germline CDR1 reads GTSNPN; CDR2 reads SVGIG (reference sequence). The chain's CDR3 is CAWETNYGYTF. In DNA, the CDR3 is TGTGCCTGGGAAACTAACTATGGCTACACCTTC.